The sequence of this T cell receptor beta chain was determined in a study of T cells after yellow fever vaccination. Many counts were recorded for this clonotype. The 5'RACE template-switching step produced TCR cDNA and added a universal primer site and UMIs. TCRdb reprocessed the 5' RACE reads with MiXCR, giving one entry per CDR3 protein. This table has around 310,000 distinct CDR3 sequences, roughly 4% appearing once. The CDR3 is 13 residues long. Germline lookup yields CDR1 SGHRS and CDR2 YFSETQ. Trimming pared 4 bases from V and 2 bases from J, leaving 8 bases between. The source material was PBMCs, sampled 5 days after the yellow fever booster vaccination. The genes are TRBV5-1 and TRBJ2-3; D is undetermined. This receptor was obtained from a man younger than 35 who received the YFV17D yellow fever vaccine. The CDR3 here is CASSEFHTDTQYF. The CDR3, as DNA: TGCGCCAGCAGCGAGTTCCACACAGATACGCAGTATTTT.